This section outlines one T cell receptor (beta chain) sequence together with its context. Its specific antigen is unknown. No clone much larger than this one lies a single base away; base qualities are absent. According to the study, the label for this sample's treatment or condition signals: around 19 received Ad26.COV2.S at low or high dose, single or two shots; 5 received placebo; per-sample allocation not given. Repertoires of vaccine and placebo recipients were sequenced from samples taken on day 63 after the first injection. In Cohort 1b, about 27 adults aged 18-55 years were enrolled at a single site in Boston, USA, between 29 July and 7 August 2020. Ad26.COV2.S was a replication-incompetent adenovirus type 26 vector expressing a prefusion-stabilized SARS-CoV-2 spike protein from the original Wuhan strain. This record belongs to a study of Ad26.COV2.S vaccination and SARS-CoV-2 variants (dated by TCRdb to the early 2020s). About the study as a whole: Donors in the vaccine arm were drawn from COV1001, a phase I-IIa trial of Ad26.COV2.S in healthy adults that was multicentre, randomized, double-blind and placebo-controlled. Investigators did not know the trial group allocation while performing experiments and assessing outcomes. Ad26.COV2.S was administered intramuscularly at a dose of 5x10^10 or 1x10^11 viral particles, either as one shot or as two shots given 56 days apart. Participants in the trial were split at random into five groups of five each, receiving low-dose or high-dose Ad26.COV2.S once or twice, or else placebo on both occasions. TCRbeta repertoire sequencing served as the tool for gauging how specific and how broad the SARS-CoV-2-reactive T cell receptors were following Ad26.COV2.S vaccination. A total of 32 samples were included in the TCR-sequenced set, comprising some 20 Ad26.COV2.S vaccine recipients, 5 placebo recipients and 8 SARS-CoV-2 convalescent individuals.

Study-level results and caveats: Substantial breadth of spike-specific CD8+ and CD4+ T cell responses was reported after vaccination. Higher spike-specific TCR breadth was observed in Ad26.COV2.S recipients than in placebo recipients (P = 0.0014). The authors noted that the TCR breadth and depth analyses may have underestimated total T cell responses. Comparable non-spike TCR breadth was observed between vaccine and placebo recipients, consistent with only spike being contained in the vaccine. The study lacked the statistical power to compare responses across vaccine doses or regimens.

TCRbeta CDR3 regions were sequenced with the immunoSEQ Assay. After extraction, genomic DNA underwent amplification by bias-controlled multiplex PCR, followed by high-throughput sequencing. In the authors' own workflow: To quantify the absolute abundance of every unique TCRbeta CDR3 region, sequences were collapsed and filtered. Usable DNA was measured by amplifying reference genes present in all nucleated cells, and TCRbeta template counts were normalized to that usable DNA to estimate T cell fraction. Repertoire TCRs were annotated as SARS-CoV-2-specific when V gene, CDR3 amino acid sequence and J gene were exactly matched to a known reactive TCR set. The reference SARS-CoV-2 TCR set was obtained from MIRA and was filtered for enrichment in COVID-19-positive ImmuneCODE repertoires, whereby public or cross-reactive TCRs were removed. Using the MIRA antigens, annotated TCRs were further analysed by specific ORF or by position within an ORF. Depth was the summed frequency of annotated unique rearrangements, while breadth was defined as annotated unique rearrangements over total unique productive rearrangements. Two-sided Wilcoxon rank-sum tests were used to compare TCR breadth between groups. As stored in TCRdb, this immuneACCESS dataset retains in-frame rearrangements with V and J assigned. A fraction of the clones does not appear; measured against another copy, unresolved V genes explain less than half of the discrepancy, and the remainder lacks a known reason. V and J calls and clone size come straight from that table; D and trimming were deduced from the DNA. The sample yields around 400,000 clones; approximately 92% were counted once. The biggest ten clones account for 12% of the sample.

Taken from the germline V gene, the CDR1 and CDR2 loops are MNHEY and SVGAGI. From cysteine to phenylalanine, the CDR3 is 15 amino acids long. The entry retains the CDR3 DNA only, 45 bases that are in frame from base 1. The junction shows trimming of 8 bases on V and 2 bases on J, and the gene matches do not reach 8 bases of it. Sequencing was performed on peripheral blood, taken in a trial of Ad26.COV2.S vaccine versus placebo. Recombination joined TRBV6-5 with TRBJ2-5; TRBD1 aligns with 10 central bases. The sequence was obtained from a person between 18 and 65 years old who received the Ad26.COV2.S COVID-19 vaccine or a placebo. The base sequence is TGTGCCAGCCTCGGTCCGGGACAGGGGCAAGAGACCCAGTACTTC. It translates to CASLGPGQGQETQYF.